Sequencing of this TCR beta chain was carried out in a study of T cell responses to AZD1222 COVID-19 vaccine. TCRdb keeps only in-frame clones here, not all; method: immunoSEQ multiplex PCR. The sample lists 110,000 or so clones, approximately 89% seen once, with roughly 45% in the top ten. V was trimmed by 2 bases and J by 2 bases, leaving 10 bases between them. There are 14 residues in the CDR3. Germline V gene lookup returns CDR1 SEHNR and CDR2 FQNEAQ (reference sequence). Study-wide findings and caveats: Among the donors, most were white British and more were female, and clonal diversity was possibly underestimated.

In the case of this clone: The antigen is undetermined.

V usage is TRBV7-9 and J usage is TRBJ2-7; no clear D gene. The sequenced sample was peripheral blood, obtained 28 days after the second AZD1222 dose. The TCR was taken from an adult who received the AZD1222 COVID-19 vaccine. CDR3 in amino acids: CASSLMWPAYEQYF. DNA of the CDR3: TGTGCCAGCAGCTTAATGTGGCCAGCCTACGAGCAGTACTTC. The variable domain in full, with the rest retrieved from reference TRBV7-9 and TRBJ2-7, is DTGVSQNPRHKITKRGQNVTFRCDPISEHNRLYWYRQTLGQGPEFLTYFQNEAQLEKSRLLSDRFSAERPKGSFSTLEIQRTEQGDSAMYLCASSLMWPAYEQYFGPGTRLTVT.